The 13 T cell receptor beta chains in this list originate from one sample, sequenced in a study of T cells in women clearing cervical HPV infection. Method: immunoSEQ multiplex PCR; TCRdb's copy keeps in-frame clones and lacks some. In all, the sample yields about 30,000 clones. Sequences were obtained from blood buffy coat. These receptors came from a woman aged 18 to 69 with a cervical HPV16 infection that either progressed to CIN3+ or cleared (not recorded which).

Incomplete CDR3 DNA: TGCAGTGCTCGGGCTAGCGGGAGGACAGATACG. As protein: CSARASGRTDT. The entire CDR3 reads CSARASGRTDTQYF. The genes are TRBV20-1 and TRBJ2-3, with TRBD2 identical over 11 bases. The read ends 3 residues shy of where the CDR3 ends; the end is completed using the germline J gene. Germline CDR1 is DFQATT and CDR2 is SNEGSKA (reference sequence). The CDR3 contains 14 residues. V shed 5 bases, J shed 3 bases, and the junction held 4 bases outside the gene matches.

A word on this clone: The sequence runs out 3 residues before the end of the CDR3; the remainder is reconstructed from the germline J gene. The J gene is TRBJ2-5, the V gene TRBV5-5; TRBD1 is a possible D gene (6 bases). The CDR3 length is 15 residues. Germline assignment: CDR1 SGHKS and CDR2 YYEKEE (reference sequence). Trimming cost V 1 base and J 5 bases, with 15 bases left between them. CDR3 DNA (partial): TGTGCCAGCAGCTTGACCCCACAGGGTTCGGAGACC. Amino acids: CASSLTPQGSET. The CDR3 in its entirety is CASSLTPQGSETQYF.

On this clone: Read data end 3 residues before the CDR3 end; the end is taken from the germline J gene. V is TRBV7-9 and J is TRBJ2-2; TRBD1 is a possible D gene (6 bases). The V gene's germline CDR1 is SEHNR and CDR2 FQNEAQ (reference sequence). This CDR3 is built from 14 residues. This CDR3 is CASSLGTDNEKLFF. The sequenced CDR3 bases are TGTGCCAGCAGCTTAGGGACAGATAATGAAAAG.

Regarding this clone: The same CDR3 also results from other DNA sequences found in this sample. CDR3 sequence reads: CASSWTSGSSTGELFF. The sequenced part of the CDR3 DNA is TGCGCCAGCAGCTGGACTAGCGGGAGTAGTACCGGGGAG. J is TRBJ2-2 and V is TRBV5-1; 13 bases are shared with TRBD2. The CDR3 extends 3 residues past the end of the read, so its final part is completed from the germline J gene. Germline V gene data show CDR1 as SGHRS and CDR2 as YFSETQ. The CDR3 contains 16 residues. With 3 bases clipped from V and 5 bases from J, the junction kept 4 bases outside the gene matches.

Concerning this clone: The read is 3 residues too short to cover the CDR3 end, so that end is filled in from the germline J gene. The chain uses TRBV28 and TRBJ2-4; D might be TRBD2 (5 bases). The germline V gene has CDR1 MDHEN and CDR2 SYDVKM. V lost 5 bases to trimming and J lost 1 base, with 12 bases between them. The CDR3 totals 15 residues. Partial CDR3 DNA: TGTGCCAGCAGTAACAGCGGAGGCGCCAAAAACATT. It encodes CASSNSGGAKNI. The whole CDR3 is CASSNSGGAKNIQYF. The variable domain in full, with the rest retrieved from reference TRBV28 and TRBJ2-4, is DVKVTQSSRYLVKRTGEKVFLECVQDMDHENMFWYRQDPGLGLRLIYFSYDVKMKEKGDIPEGYSVSREKKERFSLILESASTNQTSMYLCASSNSGGAKNIQYFGAGTRLSVL.

On this clone: The read halts 3 residues ahead of the CDR3 end, with the missing end drawn from the germline J gene. This chain uses TRBV7-2 with TRBJ1-2; 8 bases align to TRBD1. CDR1 and CDR2 from the germline V gene are SGHTA and FQGNSA. Losses at the gene ends were 5 bases for V and 3 bases for J; bases not matched to a gene: 8. This CDR3 has 15 amino acids. CDR3 in amino acids: CASSPGQGVHYGYTF. CDR3 DNA, as far as it was read: TGTGCCAGCAGCCCAGGACAGGGAGTTCACTATGGC. Full variable domain (missing parts from reference TRBV7-2 and TRBJ1-2): GAGVSQSPSNKVTEKGKDVELRCDPISGHTALYWYRQSLGQGLEFLIYFQGNSAPDKSGLPSDRFSAERTGGSVSTLTIQRTQQEDSAVYLCASSPGQGVHYGYTFGSGTRLTVV.

Points on this clone: The read comes to an end 3 residues before the CDR3 does, leaving the germline J gene to fill in the end. This chain links TRBV19 with TRBJ2-7; 13 bases line up with TRBD2. The CDR3 sequence is 18 residues long. CDR1 and CDR2 from the germline V gene are LNHDA and SQIVND (reference sequence). Trimming cost V 5 bases and J 0 bases; bases outside gene matches: 10. Partial CDR3 DNA: TGTGCCAGTAGTCTTTCGACTAGCGGGGGGTATAGCTCCTACGAG. Translated: CASSLSTSGGYSSYE. The entire CDR3 protein reads CASSLSTSGGYSSYEQYF.

The DNA read from the CDR3 is TGTGCCAGTTCGGACAGGGCCGGGGAAAAA. Amino acids: CASSDRAGEK. The CDR3 in full is CASSDRAGEKLFF. The chain is built from TRBV5-6 and TRBJ1-4, with TRBD1 matching 8 bases. The CDR3 end falls 3 residues outside the read, so it is completed with the germline J gene. This CDR3 has 13 amino acids. V gave up 8 bases and J gave up 8 bases; unmatched junction bases: 8. Germline V lookup: CDR1 SGHDT, CDR2 YYEEEE.

Regarding this clone: The sequence runs out 3 residues before the end of the CDR3; the remainder is reconstructed from the germline J gene. At the DNA level, this CDR3 is encoded by other sequences in the same sample as well. The rearrangement links TRBV2 to TRBJ1-3; 10 positions match TRBD1. Per germline, CDR1 SNHLY and CDR2 FYNNEI. This CDR3 region has 16 residues. Germline trimming cut 4 bases from V and 0 bases from J; bases unmatched to any gene: 3. The part of the CDR3 DNA that was read is TGTGCCAGCAGTGGGACAGGGGGAATCTCTGGAAACACC. It translates to CASSGTGGISGNT. In full, the CDR3 reads CASSGTGGISGNTIYF.

Concerning this clone itself: The read ends 3 residues shy of where the CDR3 ends; the end is completed using the germline J gene. The V gene is TRBV5-4, the J gene TRBJ2-6, with D possibly being TRBD1 (6 bases). Trimming left V 3 bases short and J 1 base short, with 8 bases between. The V gene's germline CDR1 is SGHNT and CDR2 YYREEE (reference sequence). The CDR3 totals 15 residues. The CDR3 DNA, read in part, is TGTGCCAGCAGCTCAACAGGGTCTGGGGCCAACGTC. Translating gives CASSSTGSGANV. The CDR3 as a whole reads CASSSTGSGANVLTF.

Note on this clone: The read terminates 3 residues before the CDR3 end, so the remaining end is supplied by the germline J gene. The chain uses TRBV20-1 and TRBJ2-7, with 11 bases identical to TRBD2. This CDR3 contains 13 residues. In germline, CDR1 is DFQATT, CDR2 SNEGSKA (reference sequence). V trimming: 6 bases; J trimming: 6 bases; junction bases outside the gene matches: 7. CDR3 DNA, as far as it was read: TGCAGTGCCATACTAGCGGGAGTGAGCGAG. It encodes CSAILAGVSE. The CDR3 as a whole reads CSAILAGVSEQYF.

Comment on this clone: With the read ending 3 residues before the CDR3 end, the germline J gene is used to fill in that end. The chain employs TRBV20-1 and TRBJ2-1, with 10 bases aligning to TRBD2. Germline loops: CDR1 DFQATT, CDR2 SNEGSKA (reference sequence). The V segment lost 6 bases and the J segment 2 bases; nucleotides outside the gene matches: 4. The CDR3 extends over 14 amino acids. CDR3 bases read: TGCAGTGCCGCCGGACTAGCGGCCTACAATGAG. Its translation is CSAAGLAAYNE. The full CDR3 protein reads CSAAGLAAYNEQFF.

Turning to this clone: The read terminates 3 residues before the CDR3 end, so the remaining end is supplied by the germline J gene. The chain uses TRBV7-9 and TRBJ2-1; tentatively, D is TRBD2 (5 bases). Germline CDR1 reads SEHNR; CDR2 reads FQNEAQ (reference sequence). This CDR3 region has 13 residues. Deletions cut 8 bases from V and 1 base from J, with 9 bases between. The CDR3 bases that were read are TGTGCCAGCTCAGGACTTTCCTACAATGAG. The encoded protein is CASSGLSYNE. The full CDR3 reads CASSGLSYNEQFF. Full variable domain (missing parts from reference TRBV7-9 and TRBJ2-1): DTGVSQNPRHKITKRGQNVTFRCDPISEHNRLYWYRQTLGQGPEFLTYFQNEAQLEKSRLLSDRFSAERPKGSFSTLEIQRTEQGDSAMYLCASSGLSYNEQFFGPGTRLTVL.